The 6 T cell receptor beta chains presented below share a single source sample, sequenced in a study of PD-1 blockade in classical Hodgkin lymphoma (dated by TCRdb to 2020 to 2022). What this sample's time point label stands for: cycle 1 day 1 (C1D1), immediately before nivolumab initiation. All trial patients had relapsed after autologous stem cell transplantation, with cohorts A, B and C differing in prior brentuximab vedotin exposure. Using a Miltenyi CD4+ T cell isolation kit, CD4+ T cells were purified from thawed PBMCs through magnetic negative selection. Library preparation employed the immunoSEQ multiplex PCR assay. The table was pulled from immuneACCESS by TCRdb, which kept in-frame rearrangements only. Such tables lose some clones; where checked, under half of the loss comes from unresolved V genes, and the rest has no known cause. The sample profile shows approximately 25,000 clones; roughly 84% of them were found once. In total, the top ten clones hold approximately 1.7% of the sample.

Here the sequenced sample was CD4+ T cells from blood, taken at baseline. The receptors were gathered from a human donor with classical Hodgkin lymphoma.

V is TRBV4-2 and J is TRBJ2-7; D remains unclear. The ends were cut back, 4 bases at V and 1 base at J, with 11 bases in the middle. CDR1 and CDR2 from the germline V gene are LGHNA and YNFKEQ. This CDR3 region has 14 residues. CDR3 coding DNA: TGTGCCAGCAGCCGCGGTTGGGATTCCTACGAGCAGTACTTC. It specifies CASSRGWDSYEQYF.

The genes are TRBV4-2 and TRBJ1-1; the D is unclear. Germline V gene lookup returns CDR1 LGHNA and CDR2 YNFKEQ. The CDR3 consists of 14 residues. With 2 bases removed from V and 10 bases from J, the gap between germline ends came to 17 bases. The CDR3 DNA sequence: TGTGCCAGCAGCCAACTCCAATTTAGGGATGTAGCTTTCTTT. Amino acid sequence: CASSQLQFRDVAFF.

This clone was seen a single time. The chain joins TRBV18 to TRBJ1-5, with D perhaps matching TRBD1 (5 bases). V was shortened by 3 bases and J by 4 bases, with 13 bases between the two germline ends. The CDR3 has 15 residues. Germline V gives CDR1 KGHSH, CDR2 LQKENI. The CDR3 DNA follows: TGTGCCAGCTCACCGGGTGGCAGGGCAAATCAGCCCCAGCATTTT. Amino acid sequence: CASSPGGRANQPQHF.

The chain links TRBV11-1 to TRBJ1-4; 7 bases agree with TRBD1. CDR1 SGHAT and CDR2 FQDESV come from the germline V gene (reference sequence). The CDR3 consists of 14 residues. With 5 bases clipped from V and 3 bases from J, the junction kept 3 bases outside the gene matches. The CDR3 DNA reads as TGTGCCAGCAGCGTCAGGGGGTCTAATGAAAAACTGTTTTTT. This encodes CASSVRGSNEKLFF.

This chain uses TRBV19 with TRBJ2-7; D unclear. CDR1 and CDR2 (germline): LNHDA, SQIVND (reference sequence). V gave up 7 bases and J gave up 4 bases, with 14 bases separating them. CDR3 length equals 13 residues. The CDR3 sequence is CASKGQMGYEQYF. For the CDR3, the DNA is TGTGCCAGTAAGGGCCAGATGGGATACGAGCAGTACTTC.

The V gene is TRBV18, the J gene TRBJ1-3; a weak D match, TRBD1 (6 bases). The length of the CDR3 is 16 residues. Trimming stripped 5 bases from V and 0 bases from J, with 14 bases between. Germline V gene data show CDR1 as KGHSH and CDR2 as LQKENI. The CDR3: CASSATGSNSGNTIYF. The CDR3 DNA is TGTGCCAGCTCAGCCACAGGGTCTAACTCTGGAAACACCATATATTTT.